These T cell receptor beta chains were read from a single sample in a study of CD8 T cells in ankylosing spondylitis. TCRdb re-called the 5' RACE reads through MiXCR, storing one row per CDR3 protein. The profile shows 180,000 or so distinct CDR3 sequences, 9.5% to 13% of them singletons. The sequenced sample consisted of blood, either unsorted or a sorted T cell fraction (not recorded which). The receptors were sampled from a male donor with ankylosing spondylitis or in good health (not recorded which). The CDR3 runs from the conserved cysteine through the conserved F or W. A D gene is named only where the DNA matches it firmly. The size of a clone is reported for some rows only, either as once, few or many, or as a class for expanded clones.

clone size	V gene	J gene	D gene	CDR3 protein	CDR3 DNA
many	TRBV12-5	TRBJ2-1	NA	CASGLVLALSSYNEQFF	TGTGCTAGTGGTTTGGTACTCGCGTTGAGCTCCTACAATGAGCAGTTCTTC
many	TRBV6-1	TRBJ2-1	NA	CAIQRAITYNEQFF	TGTGCCATTCAGCGGGCGATAACGTACAATGAGCAGTTCTTC
few	TRBV18	TRBJ2-7	TRBD1	CASSPQDRGNIYEQYF	TGTGCCAGCTCACCCCAGGACAGGGGGAACATCTACGAGCAGTACTTC
many	TRBV19	TRBJ1-1	TRBD1	CASSNPRQGAYTEAFF	TGTGCCAGTAGTAACCCTCGACAGGGGGCATACACTGAAGCTTTCTTT
many	TRBV5-4	TRBJ1-1	NA	CASSFDGRVRTEAFF	TGTGCCAGCAGCTTCGACGGCAGGGTTCGGACTGAAGCTTTCTTT
NA	TRBV20-1	TRBJ2-5	NA	CSARVPEGQGETQYF	TGCAGTGCTCGGGTTCCGGAGGGCCAGGGGGAGACCCAGTACTTC
NA	TRBV5-1	TRBJ2-1	TRBD1	CASSDRGNEQFF	TGCGCCAGCAGCGACAGGGGAAATGAGCAGTTCTTC
many	TRBV3-1	TRBJ2-1	NA	CASSRAITRNEQFF	TGTGCCAGCAGCAGGGCGATCACCCGGAATGAGCAGTTCTTC
many	TRBV5-1	TRBJ2-3	TRBD2	CASSPSGRIDTQYF	TGCGCCAGCAGCCCTAGCGGGAGAATAGATACGCAGTATTTT
many	TRBV20-1	TRBJ2-7	TRBD2	CSARLAGSYEQYF	TGCAGTGCTAGACTAGCGGGGTCCTACGAGCAGTACTTC
many	TRBV7-6	TRBJ2-1	NA	CASSPLRGEQYNEQFF	TGTGCCAGCAGCCCTCTTAGGGGGGAGCAGTACAATGAGCAGTTCTTC
many	TRBV20-1	TRBJ2-1	TRBD2	CSARDKREGKVGQFF	TGCAGTGCTAGAGATAAGCGGGAGGGGAAAGTTGGGCAGTTCTTC
many	TRBV6-2/TRBV6-3	TRBJ1-1	NA	CASSSYRGVLAEAFF	TGTGCCAGCAGCTCCTATCGGGGGGTGTTGGCTGAAGCTTTCTTT
many	TRBV7-6	TRBJ1-1	NA	CASSLASGQGTEAFF	TGTGCCAGCAGCCTAGCTTCAGGGCAGGGCACTGAAGCTTTCTTT
many	TRBV3-1	TRBJ2-4	NA	CASSQGASSAAKNIQYF	TGTGCCAGCAGCCAAGGGGCCTCAAGCGCGGCCAAAAACATTCAGTACTTC
many	TRBV6-5	TRBJ2-5	TRBD1	CASSYSTGVQYF	TGTGCCAGCAGTTACTCAACAGGGGTCCAGTACTTC
many	TRBV29-1	TRBJ1-5	NA	CSVVISTNQPQHF	TGCAGCGTTGTAATAAGTACCAATCAGCCCCAGCATTTT
many	TRBV4-3	TRBJ2-1	TRBD1	CASSQDLNRGLYNEQFF	TGCGCCAGCAGCCAAGATCTTAACAGGGGCCTATACAATGAGCAGTTCTTC
NA	TRBV29-1	TRBJ2-7	NA	CSARPGPRDTEQYF	TGCAGCGCCCGCCCTGGCCCACGGGATACCGAGCAGTACTTC
NA	TRBV20-1	TRBJ1-2	TRBD1	CSARDRDRAEYGYTF	TGCAGTGCTAGAGATAGGGACAGGGCGGAGTATGGCTACACCTTC
many	TRBV20-1	TRBJ2-3	NA	CSGAPTDTQYF	TGCAGTGGAGCGCCCACAGATACGCAGTATTTT
many	TRBV12-3/TRBV12-4	TRBJ2-3	NA	CASSLPPEQSVPDTQYF	TGTGCCAGCAGTTTGCCCCCTGAACAGAGTGTCCCAGATACGCAGTATTTT
many	TRBV10-3	TRBJ2-7	TRBD2	CAIRPNSGRGPYEQYF	TGTGCCATCAGACCTAATAGCGGGAGAGGACCCTACGAGCAGTACTTC
many	TRBV7-6	TRBJ2-5	TRBD2	CASSLNSGRVETQYF	TGTGCCAGCAGCTTGAATAGCGGGAGGGTTGAGACCCAGTACTTC
NA	TRBV2	TRBJ2-6	NA	CASSPAASGANVLTF	TGTGCCAGCAGCCCCGCAGCCTCTGGGGCCAACGTCCTGACTTTC
many	TRBV4-1	TRBJ2-3	TRBD2	CASSQEGAGVRADTQYF	TGCGCCAGCAGCCAAGAAGGAGCGGGAGTCCGCGCAGATACGCAGTATTTT
many	TRBV12-3/TRBV12-4	TRBJ1-1	NA	CASSTRQAEAFF	TGTGCCAGCAGTACCCGACAAGCTGAAGCTTTCTTT
few	TRBV20-1	TRBJ1-1	NA	CSATSGNTEAFF	TGCAGCGCCACCTCGGGGAACACTGAAGCTTTCTTT
many	TRBV6-1	TRBJ1-5	NA	CASRTNPTTDNQPQHF	TGTGCCAGCCGAACCAACCCGACCACAGACAATCAGCCCCAGCATTTT
many	TRBV7-6	TRBJ2-7	TRBD2	CASSSKSGRSSREQYF	TGTGCCAGCAGCTCGAAAAGCGGGAGAAGCTCGAGGGAGCAGTACTTC
NA	TRBV6-2/TRBV6-3	TRBJ2-7	TRBD2	CASRLAGGPVVDEQYF	TGTGCCAGTAGACTAGCGGGAGGCCCGGTCGTCGACGAGCAGTACTTC
many	TRBV5-1	TRBJ1-1	NA	CASSLPRGDTEAFF	TGCGCCAGCAGCTTACCCCGGGGGGACACTGAAGCTTTCTTT
few	TRBV12-3/TRBV12-4	TRBJ2-5	NA	CASRVGFSETQYF	TGTGCCAGCAGGGTTGGGTTTTCAGAGACCCAGTACTTC
many	TRBV29-1	TRBJ2-5	TRBD2	CSVETSGGPAQYF	TGCAGCGTTGAAACTAGCGGGGGACCCGCCCAGTACTTC
many	TRBV6-6	TRBJ2-5	TRBD1	CASKGTDQETQYF	TGTGCCAGCAAAGGGACAGACCAAGAGACCCAGTACTTC
NA	TRBV5-1	TRBJ2-1	TRBD2	CASSFEGKGLAGEYNEQFF	TGCGCCAGCAGCTTTGAAGGAAAGGGACTAGCGGGGGAATACAATGAGCAGTTCTTC
many	TRBV15	TRBJ2-1	NA	CATSSITGTSYNEQFF	TGTGCCACCAGCAGCATTACAGGGACCTCCTACAATGAGCAGTTCTTC
few	TRBV7-2	TRBJ1-6	TRBD1	CASRAGGNSPLHF	TGTGCCAGCAGGGCAGGGGGAAATTCACCCCTCCACTTT
many	TRBV29-1	TRBJ1-2	NA	CSVVEQGRRYGYTF	TGCAGCGTTGTGGAACAGGGACGAAGGTATGGCTACACCTTC
few	TRBV14	TRBJ2-3	TRBD2	CASSQVGGGGSTDTQYF	TGTGCCAGCAGCCAAGTCGGCGGGGGGGGTAGCACAGATACGCAGTATTTT
many	TRBV5-6	TRBJ1-1	NA	CASSSGSVNTEAFF	TGTGCCAGCAGCTCAGGATCCGTGAACACTGAAGCTTTCTTT
few	TRBV21-1	TRBJ2-2	NA	CASSKGGTSGRTNTGELFF	TGTGCCAGCAGCAAAGGCGGGACTAGCGGGAGGACGAACACCGGGGAGCTGTTTTTT
many	TRBV30	TRBJ2-7	TRBD2	CAGRTRGGVYEQYF	TGTGCCGGACGGACGCGGGGAGGGGTCTACGAGCAGTACTTC
few	TRBV2	TRBJ2-7	NA	CASSEEGYRQYF	TGTGCCAGCAGTGAAGAAGGATATAGGCAGTACTTC
few	TRBV6-6	TRBJ2-7	NA	CASSYREGEQYF	TGTGCCAGCAGCTACAGAGAGGGGGAGCAGTACTTC
many	TRBV5-1	TRBJ2-7	TRBD2	CASSFSSGGNSEQYF	TGCGCCAGCAGCTTTTCTAGCGGGGGGAACTCGGAGCAGTACTTC
few	TRBV11-2	TRBJ1-2	NA	CASSLVAQTIYGYTF	TGTGCCAGCAGCTTAGTGGCACAGACCATCTATGGCTACACCTTC
many	TRBV5-1	TRBJ2-2	NA	CASRFSGNTGELFF	TGCGCCAGCAGGTTTAGCGGGAACACCGGGGAGCTGTTTTTT
few	TRBV6-5	TRBJ2-1	NA	CASSYSGGDNEQFF	TGTGCCAGCAGTTACTCAGGGGGGGACAATGAGCAGTTCTTC
many	TRBV10-2	TRBJ2-2	TRBD1	CASRATGGETGELFF	TGCGCCAGCAGGGCGACAGGGGGTGAGACCGGGGAGCTGTTTTTT
NA	TRBV5-6	TRBJ2-3	TRBD2	CASSPRGAGGTDTQYF	TGTGCCAGCAGCCCTCGGGGAGCGGGGGGCACAGATACGCAGTATTTT
few	TRBV6-6	TRBJ1-1	TRBD1	CASSYPTGTGDNTEAFF	TGTGCCAGCAGTTACCCGACAGGGACCGGTGATAACACTGAAGCTTTCTTT
NA	TRBV4-2	TRBJ2-5	NA	CASSHRGTDQETQYF	TGTGCCAGCAGCCACCGAGGGACGGACCAAGAGACCCAGTACTTC